This TCR beta chain was identified in a study of OX40 agonist ivuxolimab in advanced cancers. Study details: An agonistic anti-OX40 (CD134) antibody, ivuxolimab, was used to treat the patients.

TCRdb keeps only in-frame clones here, not all; method: immunoSEQ multiplex PCR. The table shows roughly 88,000 clones, with more than 70% occurring only once. Germline values: CDR1 SGHVS, CDR2 FNYEAQ. The CDR3 runs 15 residues. The V and J ends lost 7 bases and 1 base respectively, with 16 bases between them. To note about this clone: Its antigen is not known.

Study-level results: In the expanded peripheral T cells, antigen specificity was never determined.

The clonotype was recovered from an adult with an advanced solid tumor such as melanoma, head and neck, liver or kidney cancer. The chain joins TRBV7-6 to TRBJ1-2, with TRBD1 as a possible D gene (5 bases). The source material was CD4+ or CD8+ T cells sorted from blood, sampled in a trial of the OX40 agonist ivuxolimab. CDR3 DNA sequence: TGTGCCAGCAAGTTTACGGGACGGATTAACTATGGCTACACCTTC. Amino acids: CASKFTGRINYGYTF.